This T cell receptor (beta chain) was identified in a study of CD4 T cells in relation to SARS-CoV-2 and coronaviruses (dated by TCRdb to about 2021). A note on the overall study: Shared crossreactive spike epitopes were mapped to their HLA restriction using patient-derived lymphoblastoid cell lines. Memory CD4+ T cell crossreactivity between SARS-CoV-2 and common cold coronavirus spike proteins was assessed at the TCR clonotype level in the study. Samples from a few pre-COVID donors and the naive versus memory experiments were sequenced with the Adaptive Biotechnologies TCR-sequencing kit; other data were Illumina-based. A different TCR-beta assay, based on Illumina, was used to sequence expansion assays from other donors in the study. On the study overall, not on this receptor specifically: Roughly 67% of donors had memory CD4+ clonotypes that crossrecognized SARS-CoV-2 and at least one common cold coronavirus spike. Crossreactivity analysis was centred on spike protein, so crossreactivity against other viral proteins was not assessed. Pre-pandemic and post-infection samples were not both contributed by any donor, so tracing of the source of pre-existing responses was limited. Sequencing naive versus memory cells indicated that the assay picks up memory recall responses, not primary responses primed during culture. Crossreactive clones showed significantly weaker SARS-CoV-2-driven expansion than monoreactive clones, consistent with antigenic imprinting. Small numbers of patients and of tested TCRs limited the study.

The CDR3 goes from the cysteine to the phenylalanine over 17 residues. Just the 51-base CDR3 DNA is kept, in frame starting at base 1. For this chain, trimming is 6 bases at the V end and 3 bases at the J end, and the number of junction bases without a gene match is 12. CDR1 and CDR2, looked up from the germline V gene, are SGHTA and FQGNSA. Uncultured naive and memory CD4+ T cell DNA received deep-resolution immunoSEQ TCR-beta sequencing. For the original study's pipeline: During preprocessing, nonproductive sequences were discarded, as were any CDR3s that did not begin with C, did not end with F or W, or were shorter than 7 amino acids. Cultured and uncultured naive and memory CD4+ repertoires were searched for previously identified spike- and CEF-reactive CDR3s. Pairwise Levenshtein distance, computed with the stringdist R package after three terminal residues were trimmed from each end, was used as the measure of CDR3 homology. TCRdb stores this immuneACCESS table with in-frame sequences only. Part of the clones is absent; in the studies checked, under half of the shortfall reflects unresolved V genes, and no reason is known for the rest. The DNA was the basis for D and trimming; V, J and clone size are from that table. This sample comprises 68,000 or so clones, approximately 95% of them detected only once. Under 0.25% of the sample belongs to the ten largest clones.

Details on this clone: Its specific antigen is unknown. Base qualities are not provided; no much larger clone lies one nucleotide away.

CD4+ T cells from unexposed donors were collected before the COVID-19 pandemic (2011-2018). To separate naive from memory CD4+ T cells, cryopreserved PBMCs first underwent CD4 enrichment and then EasySep naive CD4+ T cell enrichment. Leukapheresis product for the unexposed donors was bought commercially. Ficoll-Paque PLUS gradient centrifugation was used to isolate PBMCs from either whole blood or leukapheresis product. PBMCs were either used fresh in the expansion assay or cryopreserved at -140 degrees C. The QIAamp Micro DNA Kit was used to extract genomic DNA from the CD4+ T cells. Input material: naive CD4+ T cells from PBMCs. Explained via the paper, the cell subset or site label denotes: naive CD4+ T cells isolated by negative enrichment. The source is a human donor in good health. The sequence joins TRBV7-2 to TRBJ2-3, and TRBD1 aligns with 10 junction nucleotides. The CDR3 here reads CASRLLGGQGTTDTQYF. The base sequence is TGTGCCAGCAGGTTACTAGGGGGACAGGGGACGACAGATACGCAGTATTTT.